Below are 30 T cell receptor beta chains sequenced from a single sample in a study of T cells in Graves' hyperthyroidism and ophthalmopathy. Researchers took RNA transcripts and amplified the TCR beta CDR3 regions from them. First-round RT-PCR of the TCR CDR3 relied on the HTBI primer set. A single record per CDR3 protein comes from TCRdb applying MiXCR to the multiplex PCR reads. The repertoire holds around 300,000 distinct CDR3 sequences, roughly 15% seen once, with 7.9% in the top ten. Sequencing input: blood. Source of these receptors: a woman between 40 and 55 years old with Graves' hyperthyroidism.

This clonotype was recorded at least ten times. The rearrangement uses TRBV29-1 and TRBJ1-1; a possible D gene is TRBD1 (5 bases). The germline gives CDR1 SQVTM, CDR2 ANQGSEA. The V end was cut by 4 bases, the J end by 6 bases, with 9 bases between. CDR3 length: 11 residues. The CDR3 spells CSVVWGAEAFF. Written as DNA, the CDR3 is TGCAGCGTTGTGTGGGGCGCTGAAGCTTTCTTT.

This clonotype was recorded many times. The chain joins TRBV15 to TRBJ2-5; 7 bases are a match to TRBD2. Germline assignment: CDR1 LNHNV and CDR2 YYDKDF (reference sequence). The CDR3 runs to 14 residues. V shed 2 bases, J shed 6 bases, and the junction held 6 bases outside the gene matches. DNA for the CDR3: TGTGCCACCAGCAGACCGACTAGCCCCCAGACCCAGTACTTC. Its translation: CATSRPTSPQTQYF.

Only a few counts were recorded for this clonotype. The chain couples TRBV11-3 to TRBJ1-3, with D hard to call. V was clipped by 1 base and J by 8 bases, with 6 bases between them. In germline, CDR1 is SGHNT, CDR2 YENEEA. This CDR3 has 12 residues. CDR3 nucleotide sequence: TGTGCCAGCAGCTTAGCCGCAGACACCATATATTTT. Protein: CASSLAADTIYF.

The V call is TRBV5-5, the J call TRBJ2-7; unclear D gene. This CDR3 contains 13 residues. CDR1 and CDR2 from the germline V gene are SGHKS and YYEKEE (reference sequence). The germline V and J ends were trimmed by 2 bases and 0 bases, with 6 bases remaining between them. CDR3 in DNA: TGTGCCAGCAGCTTCGGAAACTCCTACGAGCAGTACTTC. This sequence encodes CASSFGNSYEQYF.

This clonotype was seen many times. J is TRBJ2-5 and V is TRBV30; 8 bases line up with TRBD1. Per germline, CDR1 GTSNPN and CDR2 SVGIG (reference sequence). Trimming took 5 bases from V and 5 from J; bases not matched to a gene: 1. This CDR3 comprises 11 residues. This CDR3 is CAWHRGETQYF. CDR3 nucleotide sequence: TGTGCCTGGCACAGGGGGGAGACCCAGTACTTC.

This clonotype has a count of ten or more. This chain joins TRBV18 and TRBJ1-2, with D uncertain. Trimming pared 2 bases from V and 3 bases from J, leaving 10 bases between. Germline V lookup: CDR1 KGHSH, CDR2 LQKENI. The length of the CDR3 is 14 residues. The CDR3 DNA is TGTGCCAGCTCACCATCCCAGACCGACTATGGCTACACCTTC. It specifies CASSPSQTDYGYTF.

There are a few counts of this clonotype. This sequence joins TRBV25-1 and TRBJ1-5; no firm D call. The CDR3 is 13 residues long. Trimming removed 4 bases at V and 2 bases at J, with 6 bases between. The germline CDR1 and CDR2 sequences are MGHDK and SYGVNS. The CDR3 DNA follows: TGTGCCAGCAGTGGGTTTGGCAATCAGCCCCAGCATTTT. As protein: CASSGFGNQPQHF.

This clonotype was picked up many times. The chain links TRBV29-1 to TRBJ2-5, with 11 bases matching TRBD2. The CDR3 covers 19 residues. Trimming took 0 bases from V and 5 from J; bases not matched to a gene: 17. The V gene's germline CDR1 is SQVTM and CDR2 ANQGSEA. CDR3 in amino acids: CSVEDVPPGSGRARETQYF. The CDR3 nucleotides are TGCAGCGTTGAAGATGTTCCTCCGGGTAGCGGGAGGGCCCGGGAGACCCAGTACTTC. The full variable domain, with the rest looked up from reference TRBV29-1 and TRBJ2-5, is SAVISQKPSRDICQRGTSLTIQCQVDSQVTMMFWYRQQPGQSLTLIATANQGSEATYESGFVIDKFPISRPNLTFSTLTVSNMSPEDSSIYLCSVEDVPPGSGRARETQYFGPGTRLLVL.

This clonotype has more than one count but fewer than ten. V gene TRBV9 combines with J gene TRBJ2-1; 7 bases align to TRBD2. J gave up 8 bases and V 0 bases, and 11 bases lay outside the gene matches. Germline V gives CDR1 SGDLS, CDR2 YYNGEE. CDR3 size: 16 residues. The CDR3 nucleotides read TGTGCCAGCAGCGTAGGTAGCGGGTTGGTTTGGGATGAGCAGTTCTTC. This encodes CASSVGSGLVWDEQFF. Combining the CDR3 with reference TRBV9 and TRBJ2-1 gives the whole variable domain DSGVTQTPKHLITATGQRVTLRCSPRSGDLSVYWYQQSLDQGLQFLIQYYNGEERAKGNILERFSAQQFPDLHSELNLSSLELGDSALYFCASSVGSGLVWDEQFFGPGTRLTVL.

There are many counts of this clonotype. V usage is TRBV20-1 and J usage is TRBJ2-3, with D perhaps assigned TRBD1 or TRBD2 (5 bases each). The CDR3 has 12 amino acids. Germline V gene data show CDR1 as DFQATT and CDR2 as SNEGSKA (reference sequence). V gave up 3 bases and J gave up 3 bases, with 7 bases separating them. As DNA, the CDR3 is TGCAGTGCTAGGGGACCAACAGATACGCAGTATTTT. Its protein product is CSARGPTDTQYF.

In this sample, this clonotype turned up many times. The chain is built from TRBV6-4 and TRBJ1-1, with 8 positions matching TRBD1. The CDR3 loop spans 15 amino acids. V shed 0 bases, J shed 5 bases, and the junction held 5 bases outside the gene matches. Germline V lookup: CDR1 MRHNA, CDR2 SNTAGT. CDR3 in DNA: TGTGCCAGCAGTGACTCACCCGACAGGGGAACTGAAGCTTTCTTT. This translates into CASSDSPDRGTEAFF.

This clonotype was counted at least ten times. The J gene is TRBJ2-5, the V gene TRBV7-6, with D perhaps being TRBD1 or TRBD2 (5 bases each). The CDR3 totals 15 residues. Trimming removed 0 bases at V and 4 bases at J, with 12 bases between. Germline V CDR1 and CDR2: SGHVS, FNYEAQ. CDR3 sequence (DNA): TGTGCCAGCAGCTTAGCGGGGCGGAGGTTAGAGACCCAGTACTTC. Translated: CASSLAGRRLETQYF.

This clonotype appeared many times. The chain carries TRBV5-1 and TRBJ2-7, with TRBD1 identical over 7 bases. This CDR3 spans 14 amino acids. Germline lookup yields CDR1 SGHRS and CDR2 YFSETQ. V was clipped by 0 bases and J by 4 bases; unmatched bases: 4. The CDR3: CASSLDRGAYEQYF. The CDR3 bases are TGCGCCAGCAGCTTGGACAGGGGCGCGTACGAGCAGTACTTC.

This clonotype showed up many times. J is TRBJ2-1 and V is TRBV11-2, with a tentative D call TRBD1 (6 bases). Germline V gives CDR1 SGHAT, CDR2 FQNNGV. The CDR3 is 16 residues long. V shed 0 bases and J shed 0 bases, with 9 bases lying between them. CDR3 sequence: CASSLDTGSSYNEQFF. The CDR3 nucleotides are TGTGCCAGCAGCTTAGACACAGGGAGCTCCTACAATGAGCAGTTCTTC.

This sequence joins TRBV7-9 and TRBJ1-3; no reliable D call. Germline V gives CDR1 SEHNR, CDR2 FQNEAQ (reference sequence). The V end was cut by 1 base, the J end by 0 bases, with 10 bases between. The CDR3 spans 16 residues. The CDR3 is CASSLGQTGSGNTIYF. DNA of the CDR3: TGTGCCAGCAGCTTAGGGCAGACTGGCTCTGGAAACACCATATATTTT.

J is TRBJ2-7 and V is TRBV4-1; D gene unclear. From germline, CDR1 is MGHRA and CDR2 YSYEKL. Trimming left V 0 bases short and J 1 base short, with 10 bases between. CDR3 length: 15 amino acids. DNA for the CDR3: TGCGCCAGCAGCCAAGATCGGCCGGAATCCTACGAGCAGTACTTC. Translating it yields CASSQDRPESYEQYF.

In its sample, this clonotype was seen a few times. This is likely a read error, given that the CDR3 carries no conserved phenylalanine or tryptophan at its end. The chain carries TRBV12-3 or TRBV12-4 and TRBJ1-5; 8 bases align to TRBD1. The CDR3 runs 13 residues. The V segment lost 5 bases and the J segment 5 bases; nucleotides outside the gene matches: 2. The CDR3 region is CASSEQGDQPQHL. For the CDR3, the DNA is TGTGCCAGCAGTGAACAGGGGGATCAGCCCCAGCATCTT.

In this sample, this clonotype turned up many times. The rearrangement links TRBV12-3 or TRBV12-4 to TRBJ1-4; possibly TRBD1 for D (6 bases). The length of the CDR3 is 15 residues. The ends were cut back, 3 bases at V and 7 bases at J, with 15 bases in the middle. The DNA for the CDR3 is TGTGCCAGCAGTTTTGGCCAGGGGATCAGTGAAAAACTGTTTTTT. It specifies CASSFGQGISEKLFF.

This clonotype occurred many times. For the CDR3, the DNA is TGTGCCAGCAGCCTCGGACCGTTCGGAGAGACCCAGTACTTC. Protein: CASSLGPFGETQYF. J is TRBJ2-5 and V is TRBV11-2, with no clear D. CDR1 and CDR2 from the germline V gene are SGHAT and FQNNGV. The CDR3 is 14 residues long. V gave up 5 bases and J gave up 4 bases, with 14 bases separating them.

The table lists this clonotype with a few counts. V gene TRBV7-9 combines with J gene TRBJ1-3; D is undetermined. The germline gives CDR1 SEHNR, CDR2 FQNEAQ (reference sequence). Trimming removed 1 base from V and 0 bases from J, with 7 bases in between. This CDR3 contains 15 residues. The CDR3 sequence is CASSLGAGSGNTIYF. The CDR3 DNA follows: TGTGCCAGCAGCTTAGGGGCGGGCTCTGGAAACACCATATATTTT.

This clonotype has at least ten counts. The genes are TRBV6-1 and TRBJ1-5, with a weak D call TRBD1 (5 bases). The CDR3 runs to 16 residues. The V gene's germline CDR1 is MNHNS and CDR2 SASEGT. Between the trimmed V and J ends, which lost 4 bases and 1 base, there was a span of 14 bases. CDR3 region: CASSGRGGMSNQPQHF. The CDR3, as DNA: TGTGCCAGCAGTGGCCGTGGGGGGATGAGCAATCAGCCCCAGCATTTT.

The V gene is TRBV5-4, the J gene TRBJ1-4, with 8 bases lining up with TRBD1. This CDR3 region has 16 residues. V was clipped by 4 bases and J by 4 bases; unmatched bases: 9. The germline CDR1 and CDR2 sequences are SGHNT and YYREEE (reference sequence). This CDR3 is CASSLGGTGLNEKLFF. CDR3 DNA: TGTGCCAGCAGCCTGGGTGGGACAGGTCTTAATGAAAAACTGTTTTTT. The full variable domain, completed using reference TRBV5-4 and TRBJ1-4, is ETGVTQSPTHLIKTRGQQVTLRCSSQSGHNTVSWYQQALGQGPQFIFQYYREEENGRGNFPPRFSGLQFPNYSSELNVNALELDDSALYLCASSLGGTGLNEKLFFGSGTQLSVL.

This clonotype came up a few times. The rearrangement joins TRBV15 to TRBJ1-4; D may be TRBD1 (6 bases). Germline CDR1 reads LNHNV; CDR2 reads YYDKDF (reference sequence). Trimming stripped 11 bases from V and 5 bases from J, with 12 bases between. The CDR3 is made up of 12 amino acids. The CDR3 sequence: CALRTENEKLFF. The CDR3 DNA sequence: TGTGCCTTAAGGACAGAGAATGAAAAACTGTTTTTT. The variable domain in full, completed from reference TRBV15 and TRBJ1-4, reads DAMVIQNPRYQVTQFGKPVTLSCSQTLNHNVMYWYQQKSSQAPKLLFHYYDKDFNNEADTPDNFQSRRPNTSFCFLDIRSPGLGDTAMYLCALRTENEKLFFGSGTQLSVL.

As DNA, the CDR3 is TGCAGCGTTGGGGGGGGGGCAAGCACTGAAGCTTTCTTT. It yields the protein CSVGGGASTEAFF. The chain joins TRBV29-1 to TRBJ1-1, with D possibly being TRBD1 (6 bases). V lost 4 bases, J lost 4 bases, and 13 bases lay in between. The CDR3 is 13 residues long. Germline V gene data show CDR1 as SQVTM and CDR2 as ANQGSEA.

The sample holds a few counts of this clonotype. A much larger clone lies a single base off, so this may be a read error. As DNA, the CDR3 is TGCGCCAGCAGTTTGACAGGTAATGACAAAGGCAATGAGCAGTTCTTC. Protein product: CASSLTGNDKGNEQFF. The J gene is TRBJ2-1, the V gene TRBV5-1; D is perhaps TRBD1 (6 bases). Trimming took off 5 bases at V and 6 bases at J, with 21 bases between the two ends. Germline V gives CDR1 SGHRS, CDR2 YFSETQ. This CDR3 region has 16 residues.

This clonotype was seen only a few times. The chain employs TRBV27 and TRBJ2-7; weak D call: TRBD1 (6 bases). The ends were cut back, 4 bases at V and 5 bases at J, with 21 bases in the middle. Germline V CDR1 and CDR2: MNHEY, SMNVEV (reference sequence). This CDR3 is built from 16 residues. The DNA of the CDR3 is TGTGCCAGCAGTTCGACCTGGGCAGAGCACAGGGACGAGCAGTACTTC. Translating gives CASSSTWAEHRDEQYF.

This clonotype was detected ten times or more. V gene TRBV27 combines with J gene TRBJ2-5, with 7 positions matching TRBD2. CDR3 length: 15 amino acids. Germline V CDR1 and CDR2: MNHEY, SMNVEV (reference sequence). The J segment lost 3 bases and the V segment lost 5 bases, leaving 9 bases of the junction unmatched. The CDR3 sequence: CASSKRGAGEETQYF. The CDR3 DNA reads TGTGCCAGCAGTAAAAGGGGTGCGGGGGAAGAGACCCAGTACTTC.

Of note for this clonotype: A much larger clone sits a single nucleotide away, making a read error possible. The V gene is TRBV12-3 or TRBV12-4, the J gene TRBJ1-6; no firm D call. The CDR3 extends over 14 amino acids. CDR3: CPSSPRRLDSPLHF. For the CDR3, the DNA is TGTCCCAGCAGTCCGCGCAGGTTGGATTCACCCCTCCACTTT.

There are many counts of this clonotype. The V gene is TRBV7-8, the J gene TRBJ1-2; D unresolved. Germline V CDR1 and CDR2: SGHVS, FQNEAQ. V was pared by 1 base and J by 0 bases, with 9 bases between. The CDR3 has 15 residues. In nucleotides, the CDR3 is TGTGCCAGCAGCTTAGAGGCCCTAGCTAACTATGGCTACACCTTC. This codes for CASSLEALANYGYTF.

This clonotype has at least ten counts. The V call is TRBV18, the J call TRBJ2-5; no clear D gene. Germline V gene lookup returns CDR1 KGHSH and CDR2 LQKENI. Between the trimmed V and J ends, which lost 0 bases and 7 bases, there was a span of 15 bases. CDR3 length equals 15 residues. The CDR3 protein is CASSPPIRPESTQYF. The CDR3 DNA follows: TGTGCCAGCTCACCACCGATCAGACCGGAGTCGACCCAGTACTTC.